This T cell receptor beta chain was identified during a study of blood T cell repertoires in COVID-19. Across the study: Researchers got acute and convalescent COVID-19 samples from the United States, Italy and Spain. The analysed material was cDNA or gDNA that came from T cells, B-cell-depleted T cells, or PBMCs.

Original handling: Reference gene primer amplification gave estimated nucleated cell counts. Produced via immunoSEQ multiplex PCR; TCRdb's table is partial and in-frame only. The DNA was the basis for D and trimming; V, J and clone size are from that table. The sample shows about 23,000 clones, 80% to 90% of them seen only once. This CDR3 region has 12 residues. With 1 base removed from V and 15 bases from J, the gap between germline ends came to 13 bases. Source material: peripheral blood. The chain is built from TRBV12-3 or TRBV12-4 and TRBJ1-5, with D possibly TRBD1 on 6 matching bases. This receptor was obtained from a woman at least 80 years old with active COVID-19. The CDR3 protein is CASSLGGQERHF. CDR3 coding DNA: TGTGCCAGCAGTTTAGGGGGGCAGGAGCGGCATTTT.